This T cell receptor (beta chain) was sequenced in a study of blood T cell repertoires in COVID-19. On the study more broadly: The samples span acute and convalescent COVID-19 from the United States, Italy and Spain. In each case, the material was cDNA or gDNA derived from T cells, B-cell-depleted T cells, or PBMCs.

A single count supports this clone. How the authors handled the data: Nucleated cell number was recorded as an estimate derived from reference gene primer amplification. Assay: immunoSEQ multiplex PCR; the TCRdb copy retains only in-frame clones and omits some. V, J and clone size reflect that table, while D and trimming were determined from the DNA. The sample holds about 170,000 clones; approximately 91% are singletons and the top ten take around 5%. The CDR3 loop spans 13 amino acids. The germline V gene encodes CDR1 DFQATT and CDR2 SNEGSKA (reference sequence). Between the trimmed V and J ends, which lost 3 bases and 7 bases, there was a span of 10 bases.

The V call is TRBV20-1, the J call TRBJ1-6; D is perhaps TRBD1 (5 bases). The receptor was isolated from a man between 18 and 29 years old with COVID-19, enrolled during active disease. Sequenced input: peripheral blood. The CDR3 loop reads CSASGAANSPLHF. The CDR3 DNA is TGCAGTGCTAGTGGGGCCGCCAATTCACCCCTCCACTTT.